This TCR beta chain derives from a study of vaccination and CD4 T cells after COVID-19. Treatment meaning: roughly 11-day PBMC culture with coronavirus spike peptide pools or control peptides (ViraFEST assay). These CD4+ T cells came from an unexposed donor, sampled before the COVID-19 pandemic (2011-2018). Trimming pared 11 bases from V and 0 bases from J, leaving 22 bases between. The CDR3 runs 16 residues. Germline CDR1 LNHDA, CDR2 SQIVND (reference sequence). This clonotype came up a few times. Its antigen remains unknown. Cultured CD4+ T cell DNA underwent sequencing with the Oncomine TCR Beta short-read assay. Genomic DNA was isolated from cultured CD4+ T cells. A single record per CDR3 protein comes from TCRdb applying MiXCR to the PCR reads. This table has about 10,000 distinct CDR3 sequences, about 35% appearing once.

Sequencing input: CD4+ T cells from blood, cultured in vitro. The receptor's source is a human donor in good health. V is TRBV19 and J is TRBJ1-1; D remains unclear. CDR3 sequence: CACYPRASGMNTEAFF. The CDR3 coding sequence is TGTGCCTGTTACCCTCGGGCAAGCGGGATGAACACTGAAGCTTTCTTT.